The rows below give T cell receptor beta chains drawn from one sample of a study of PD-L1 blockade in urothelial cancer. Clones were read by immunoSEQ multiplex PCR, and TCRdb kept only the in-frame ones, dropping some. The data show about 38,000 clones, with 80% to 95% seen just once and 8.3% held by the top ten. This specimen consisted of PBMCs, obtained around atezolizumab (anti-PD-L1) treatment. The origin of the receptors is a man aged 65-85 years with urothelial cancer. Each CDR3 is given with its conserved first and last residue. Each record gives: J gene, D gene, clone size, V gene, CDR3 DNA, CDR3 protein. A D gene is named only where the DNA matches it firmly. Only some rows state a clone size, as once, few, many or a class for expanded clones.

TRBJ1-1 TRBD1 few TRBV5-6 TGTGCCAGCATCAGACAGGGGGGGAACACTGAAGCTTTCTTT CASIRQGGNTEAFF
TRBJ2-2 NA once TRBV5-5 TGTGCCAGCAGGTATAGAGACACCGGGGAGCTGTTTTTT CASRYRDTGELFF
TRBJ2-7 TRBD1 NA TRBV25-1 TGTGCCAGCAGTGAACCCGGGACAGGAGCCTACGAGCAGTACTTC CASSEPGTGAYEQYF
TRBJ2-3 NA NA TRBV11-1 TGTGCCAGCAGCGCTCCCGGGACTGGTGCAGATACGCAGTATTTT CASSAPGTGADTQYF
TRBJ2-7 TRBD1 NA TRBV6-5 TGTGCCAGCAGCAAGACAGGGGGCCCTAACGAGCAGTACTTC CASSKTGGPNEQYF
TRBJ1-1 NA NA TRBV7-8 TGTGCCAGCAGCCAAAGGGGTGAAGCTTTCTTT CASSQRGEAFF
TRBJ1-1 NA NA TRBV28 TGTGCCAGCAGCACCACGGGCAGGGTTGATGAAGCTTTCTTT CASSTTGRVDEAFF
TRBJ2-5 NA NA TRBV6-1 TGTGCCAGCAGTGGACGGTCTAACGGGTTCCAAGAGACCCAGTACTTC CASSGRSNGFQETQYF
TRBJ2-1 TRBD2 NA TRBV27 TGTGCCAGCAGTTTCCGACTAGCGGGAGGAGCGTACAATGAGCAGTTCTTC CASSFRLAGGAYNEQFF
TRBJ2-1 TRBD2 NA TRBV10-2 TGCGCCAGCAATGATCCCGTGGGACTAGCGAGGAATGAGCAGTTCTTC CASNDPVGLARNEQFF
TRBJ2-2 TRBD1 NA TRBV7-8 TGTGCCAGCAGCTTACGGGTCACTACAGGGGGCCAGAACACCGGGGAGCTGTTTTTT CASSLRVTTGGQNTGELFF
TRBJ2-1 NA NA TRBV29-1 TGCAGCGTACGTCACAGCTACAATGAGCAGTTCTTC CSVRHSYNEQFF
TRBJ1-5 NA NA TRBV7-3 TGTGCCAGCAGCTCCAAACCCCCTCCATGGGCTGAAAGCAATCAGCCCCAGCATTTT CASSSKPPPWAESNQPQHF
TRBJ2-3 TRBD2 NA TRBV6-1 TGTGCCAGCAGTGTTCAGCGGGGGAGCACAGATACGCAGTATTTT CASSVQRGSTDTQYF
TRBJ2-1 NA NA TRBV18 TGTGCCAGCTCAATGACTAGGGGCCCCTACAATGAGCAGTTCTTC CASSMTRGPYNEQFF
TRBJ1-3 NA once TRBV18 TGTGCCAGCTCACCAGTGAGACAGGCCCGAAACACCATATATTTT CASSPVRQARNTIYF
TRBJ2-3 TRBD2 NA TRBV5-4 TGTGCCAGCAGCGGGAGGGCGAGCACAGATACGCAGTATTTT CASSGRASTDTQYF
TRBJ2-7 NA NA TRBV5-1 TGCGCCAGCAGCTTGGGGACAACCACCTACGAGCAGTACTTC CASSLGTTTYEQYF
TRBJ2-5 NA NA TRBV27 TGTGCCAGCAGTTTCCGCCCCCGCGGGATTACTCAAGAGACCCAGTACTTC CASSFRPRGITQETQYF
TRBJ1-4 TRBD1 NA TRBV2 TGTGCCAGCAGGGGACAGGGGGGCCGAGGTGAAAAACTGTTTTTT CASRGQGGRGEKLFF
TRBJ1-4 NA NA TRBV28 TGTGCCAGCAGTGGGACTCCAACTAATGAAAAACTGTTTTTT CASSGTPTNEKLFF
TRBJ2-3 NA NA TRBV7-9 TGTGCCAGCAGCTCGCCCAAACAGGGCCGCAGCACAGATACGCAGTATTTT CASSSPKQGRSTDTQYF
TRBJ2-2 TRBD2 NA TRBV28 TGTGCCAGCAGTTTTACCGGACTAGCGTCAGGGGAGCTGTTTTTT CASSFTGLASGELFF
TRBJ2-5 NA once TRBV12-5 TGTGCTAGTGGTTTGGGGACAATCCAAGAGACCCAGTACTTC CASGLGTIQETQYF
TRBJ1-2 NA NA TRBV27 TGTGCCAGCAGATGGGAGACCACCGACGCTAACTATGGCTACACCTTC CASRWETTDANYGYTF
TRBJ2-2 NA NA TRBV19 TGTGCCAGTACCACGAGGGGGAGTAACACCGGGGAGCTGTTTTTT CASTTRGSNTGELFF
TRBJ2-7 NA NA TRBV4-1 TGCGCCAGCAGCCAAGTCCTAGCAGAGTACGAGCAGTACTTC CASSQVLAEYEQYF
TRBJ1-2 NA NA TRBV6-5 TGTGCCAGCAGACCCCAGGGGTCTCGGACCTATGGCTACACCTTC CASRPQGSRTYGYTF
TRBJ2-1 TRBD2 once TRBV2 TGTGCCAGCACCTCCGGGACTAGCGGTTTAACTGGGCAGTTCTTC CASTSGTSGLTGQFF
TRBJ1-6 NA once TRBV27 TGTGCCAGCAGTTTAAGGCAGGGAGGTGGATCACCCCTCCACTTT CASSLRQGGGSPLHF
TRBJ2-3 NA NA TRBV27 TGTGCCAGCAGTTTATTCGGGAGAGGCACAGATACGCAGTATTTT CASSLFGRGTDTQYF
TRBJ1-2 NA NA TRBV20-1 TGCAGTGCCCTCCCCCAGTGGTACACCTTC CSALPQWYTF
TRBJ2-1 TRBD2 NA TRBV9 TGTGCCAGCAGCGTAGTCGATAGCGGGTTCGGTGACAATGAGCAGTTCTTC CASSVVDSGFGDNEQFF
TRBJ2-1 TRBD2 NA TRBV4-1 TGCGCCAGCAGCCACCGACTAGCGGGAGCGAACAATGAGCAGTTCTTC CASSHRLAGANNEQFF
TRBJ2-1 TRBD2 NA TRBV5-6 TGTGCCAGCAGCTTGGCACTAGCGGGGACCAATGAGCAGTTCTTC CASSLALAGTNEQFF
TRBJ2-7 NA NA TRBV28 TGTGCCAGCAGTATACCACGGAGGGTCGAGCAGTACTTC CASSIPRRVEQYF
TRBJ2-3 TRBD2 NA TRBV4-1 TGCGCCAGCAGCCAACCGGGACTAGCAGCAGATACGCAGTATTTT CASSQPGLAADTQYF
TRBJ1-2 TRBD1 NA TRBV29-1 TGCAGCGTTCCCGAACAGGGGCAGCGTGGCTACACCTTC CSVPEQGQRGYTF
TRBJ1-5 NA NA TRBV18 TGTGCCAGCTCGATCGAGGGCGGCGCCAATCAGCCCCAGCATTTT CASSIEGGANQPQHF
TRBJ2-1 TRBD2 NA TRBV7-7 TGTGCCAGCAGCCCCCAAGCGCCGGGACTAGCGGGCGAGCAGTTCTTC CASSPQAPGLAGEQFF
TRBJ2-2 NA NA TRBV29-1 TGCAGCACGAGGGACACCGGGGAGCTGTTTTTT CSTRDTGELFF
TRBJ2-7 NA NA TRBV19 TGTGCCAGTAGTCCCGGGGGTTACGAGCAGTACTTC CASSPGGYEQYF
TRBJ2-1 TRBD2 NA TRBV2 TGTGCCAGCACCAGCGGGAGGGCCTCCAATGAGCAGTTCTTC CASTSGRASNEQFF
TRBJ2-3 NA NA TRBV10-1 TGCGCCAGCAGTGAGTCCGGTAGCGGTCCAGATACGCAGTATTTT CASSESGSGPDTQYF
TRBJ2-4 NA NA TRBV19 TGTGCCAGTAGTATCGAGGGTGTGGGAAACATTCAGTACTTC CASSIEGVGNIQYF
TRBJ2-7 NA NA TRBV19 TGTGCCAGTAGTATCGAGAGTGCTAACGAGCAGTACTTC CASSIESANEQYF
TRBJ2-7 TRBD2 NA TRBV13 TGTGCCAGCAGCTCCCGACAGCGGGAGGTAAAGCAGTACTTC CASSSRQREVKQYF
TRBJ1-4 TRBD1 NA TRBV28 TGTGCCAGCAGCCCCAGGGGGTCCGGGGAAAAACTGTTTTTT CASSPRGSGEKLFF
TRBJ1-5 TRBD1 NA TRBV11-3 TGTGCCAGCAGCTTTATTCCACAGGCGGACAGGGAAGTCGATCAGCCCCAGCATTTT CASSFIPQADREVDQPQHF
TRBJ1-1 TRBD1 NA TRBV5-1 TGCGCCAGCAGCTTGGCCTTCGACAGGGGTTACACTGAAGCTTTCTTT CASSLAFDRGYTEAFF
TRBJ2-7 TRBD2 NA TRBV19 TGTGCCAGTAGTACAGGGACTAGCGGCTACGAGCAGTACTTC CASSTGTSGYEQYF
TRBJ1-2 TRBD1 NA TRBV25-1 TGTGCCAGCAGTGATTGGGACAGAGTCTATGGCTACACCTTC CASSDWDRVYGYTF
TRBJ2-7 NA NA TRBV2 TGTGCCAGCAGTGCAGGTACTCGGGGGCAGTACTTC CASSAGTRGQYF
TRBJ1-2 TRBD1 few TRBV28 TGTGCCAGCCTGACAGGGCAACGTGGCTACACCTTC CASLTGQRGYTF
TRBJ1-1 NA NA TRBV12-2 TGTGCAAGTCGCTTTATTCTGCGAGGGAGGTACACTGAAGCTTTCTTT CASRFILRGRYTEAFF